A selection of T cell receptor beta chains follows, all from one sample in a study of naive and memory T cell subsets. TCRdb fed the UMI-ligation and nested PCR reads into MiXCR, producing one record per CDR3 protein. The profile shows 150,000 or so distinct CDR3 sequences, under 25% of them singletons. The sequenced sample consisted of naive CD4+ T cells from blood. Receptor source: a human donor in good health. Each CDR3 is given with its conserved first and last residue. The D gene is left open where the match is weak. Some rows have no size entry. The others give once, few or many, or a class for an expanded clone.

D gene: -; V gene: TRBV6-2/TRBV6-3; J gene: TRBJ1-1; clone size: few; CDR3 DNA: TGTGCCAGCAAGGAATCGCCCACTGAAGCTTTCTTT; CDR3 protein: CASKESPTEAFF
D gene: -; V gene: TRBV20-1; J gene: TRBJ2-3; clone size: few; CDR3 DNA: TGCAGTGCTAGCGGGGGTAGTTTCGCAGATACGCAGTATTTT; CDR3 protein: CSASGGSFADTQYF
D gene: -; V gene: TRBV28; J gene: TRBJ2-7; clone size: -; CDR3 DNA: TGTGCCAGCAGTTTAGGGCCTCGGGTCGAGCAGTACTTC; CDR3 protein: CASSLGPRVEQYF
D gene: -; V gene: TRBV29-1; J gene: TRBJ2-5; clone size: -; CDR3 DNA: TGCAGCACGGCGGTGGGGACTCCGAGGGAGACCCAGTACTTC; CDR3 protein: CSTAVGTPRETQYF
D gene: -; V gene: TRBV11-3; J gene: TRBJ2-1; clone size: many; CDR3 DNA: TGTGCCAGCAGCTTAGGGGTAGGAAATAGTGAGCAGTTCTTC; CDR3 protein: CASSLGVGNSEQFF
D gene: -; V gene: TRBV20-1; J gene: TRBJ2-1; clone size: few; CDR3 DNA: TGCAGTGCTAGTGTAGCTGACTATGTGCAGTTCTTC; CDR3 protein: CSASVADYVQFF
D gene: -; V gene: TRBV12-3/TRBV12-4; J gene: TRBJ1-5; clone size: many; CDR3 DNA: TGTGCCAGCAGTTTACACGGGCCCCAGGGTCAGCCCCAGCATTTT; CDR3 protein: CASSLHGPQGQPQHF
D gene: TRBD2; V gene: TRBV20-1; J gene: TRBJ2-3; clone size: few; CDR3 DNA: TGCAGTGCTCGGGGACTAGCGGGAGTTGGTACAGATACGCAGTATTTT; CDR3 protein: CSARGLAGVGTDTQYF
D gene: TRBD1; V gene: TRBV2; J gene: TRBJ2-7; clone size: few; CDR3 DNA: TGTGCCAGCAGTGCCGACAGGGGGTTTCCCTACGAGCAGTACTTC; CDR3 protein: CASSADRGFPYEQYF
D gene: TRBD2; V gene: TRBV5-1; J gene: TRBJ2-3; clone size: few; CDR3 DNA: TGCGCCAGCAGCTCGACTAGCGGCGGTGTGCAGTATTTT; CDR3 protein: CASSSTSGGVQYF
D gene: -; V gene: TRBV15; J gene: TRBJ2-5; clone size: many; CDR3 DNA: TGTGCCACCAGCAGTGGTCAGCAAGAGACCCAGTACTTC; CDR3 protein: CATSSGQQETQYF
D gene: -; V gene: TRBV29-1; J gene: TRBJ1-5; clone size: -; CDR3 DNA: TGCAGCGTTGGACAGCCCGGGGGGCCCCAGCATTTT; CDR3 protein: CSVGQPGGPQHF
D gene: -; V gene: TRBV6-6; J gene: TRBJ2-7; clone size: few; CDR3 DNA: TGTGCCAGCAGTTTCACAGGAGATAGATCCTCCGAGCAGTACTTC; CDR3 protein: CASSFTGDRSSEQYF
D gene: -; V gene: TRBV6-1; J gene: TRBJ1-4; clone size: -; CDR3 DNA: TGTGCCAGCAGCCGCACAGCAACGGCTGAAAAACTGTTTTTT; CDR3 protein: CASSRTATAEKLFF
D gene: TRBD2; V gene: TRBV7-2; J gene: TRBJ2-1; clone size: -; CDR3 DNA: TGTGCCAGCAGCTTAGAGGGGACTAGAGCCGCCAATGAGCAGTTCTTC; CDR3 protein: CASSLEGTRAANEQFF
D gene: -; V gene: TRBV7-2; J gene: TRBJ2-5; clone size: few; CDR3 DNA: TGTGCCAGCAGCTCCCAGTTGTGGGGTGCAGAGACCCAGTACTTC; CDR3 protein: CASSSQLWGAETQYF
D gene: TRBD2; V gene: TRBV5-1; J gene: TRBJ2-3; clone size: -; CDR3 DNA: TGCGCCAGCAGCTGGAGACTAGCGGGGGGCACAGATACGCAGTATTTT; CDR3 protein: CASSWRLAGGTDTQYF
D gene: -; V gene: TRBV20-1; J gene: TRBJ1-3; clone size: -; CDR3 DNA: TGCAGTGCTAGTCTTTCGCCAGTAGGAAACACCATATATTTT; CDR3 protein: CSASLSPVGNTIYF
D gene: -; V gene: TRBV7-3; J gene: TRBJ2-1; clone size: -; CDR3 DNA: TGTGCCAGCAGCCCCGGGGGGCAGTTGGACAATGAGCAGTTCTTC; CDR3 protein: CASSPGGQLDNEQFF
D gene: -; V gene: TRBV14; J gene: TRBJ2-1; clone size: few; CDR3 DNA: TGTGCCAGCAGCCAAGACGGAGTTTTGGATGAGCAGTTCTTC; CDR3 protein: CASSQDGVLDEQFF
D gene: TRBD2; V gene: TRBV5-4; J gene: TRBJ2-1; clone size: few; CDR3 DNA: TGTGCCAGCAGCTTAACTAGCGGGAGGAATGAGCAGTTCTTC; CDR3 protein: CASSLTSGRNEQFF
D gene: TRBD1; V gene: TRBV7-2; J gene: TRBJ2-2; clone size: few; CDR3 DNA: TGTGCCAGCAGCTTGGGACAGAACGCCGGGGAGCTGTTTTTT; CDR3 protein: CASSLGQNAGELFF
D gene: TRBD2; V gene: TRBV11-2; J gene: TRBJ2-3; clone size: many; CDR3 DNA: TGTGCCAGCAGCCCACGGGGACTAGCGGGAGGCACAGATACGCAGTATTTT; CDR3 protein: CASSPRGLAGGTDTQYF